The clone carrying this TCR beta chain was seen more than once but under ten times. Its antigen is unidentified. The source of the sample is a study of T cells after yellow fever vaccination. Study outcomes and limitations: Within FACS-sorted repertoires, abundant clonotypes contaminating from the bulk population could be present. Overall, a small share of clonotypes was seen in both CD4 and CD8 compartments. Most clones from primary vaccination resurfaced after the booster (96% CD4, around 90% CD8). Secondary responses were weaker yet peaked faster, day 5 versus 15.

TCRdb re-analysed the 5' RACE reads in MiXCR, keeping a single row per CDR3 protein. Of approximately 350,000 distinct CDR3 sequences listed, approximately 10% are singletons. The CDR3 has 14 residues. V lost 8 bases to trimming and J lost 6 bases, with 20 bases between them. Germline lookup yields CDR1 ENHRY and CDR2 SYGVKD. This sequence originates from a young man who received the YFV17D yellow fever vaccine. The chain uses TRBV10-3 and TRBJ2-7, with D maybe TRBD2 (7 bases). Source: PBMCs, taken on the day of the first yellow fever vaccination. CDR3 region: CAIRWWKGGTEQYV. CDR3 DNA sequence: TGTGCCATCCGCTGGTGGAAGGGGGGGACCGAGCAGTACGTC.